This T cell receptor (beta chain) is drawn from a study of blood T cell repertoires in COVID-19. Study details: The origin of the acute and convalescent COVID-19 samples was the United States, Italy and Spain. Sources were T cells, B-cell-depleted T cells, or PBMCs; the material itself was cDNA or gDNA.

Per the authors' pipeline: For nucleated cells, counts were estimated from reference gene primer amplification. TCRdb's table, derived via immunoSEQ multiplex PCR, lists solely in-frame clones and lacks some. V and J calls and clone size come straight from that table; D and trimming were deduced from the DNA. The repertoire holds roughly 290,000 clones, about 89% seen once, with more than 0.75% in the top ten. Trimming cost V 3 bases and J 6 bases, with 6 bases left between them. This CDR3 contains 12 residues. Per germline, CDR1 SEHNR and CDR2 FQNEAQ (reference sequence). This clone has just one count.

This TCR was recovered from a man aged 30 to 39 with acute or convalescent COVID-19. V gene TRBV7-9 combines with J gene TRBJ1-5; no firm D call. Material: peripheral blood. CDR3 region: CASSLWAQPQHF. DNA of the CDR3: TGTGCCAGCAGCTTGTGGGCTCAGCCCCAGCATTTT. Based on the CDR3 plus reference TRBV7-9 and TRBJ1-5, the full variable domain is DTGVSQNPRHKITKRGQNVTFRCDPISEHNRLYWYRQTLGQGPEFLTYFQNEAQLEKSRLLSDRFSAERPKGSFSTLEIQRTEQGDSAMYLCASSLWAQPQHFGDGTRLSIL.